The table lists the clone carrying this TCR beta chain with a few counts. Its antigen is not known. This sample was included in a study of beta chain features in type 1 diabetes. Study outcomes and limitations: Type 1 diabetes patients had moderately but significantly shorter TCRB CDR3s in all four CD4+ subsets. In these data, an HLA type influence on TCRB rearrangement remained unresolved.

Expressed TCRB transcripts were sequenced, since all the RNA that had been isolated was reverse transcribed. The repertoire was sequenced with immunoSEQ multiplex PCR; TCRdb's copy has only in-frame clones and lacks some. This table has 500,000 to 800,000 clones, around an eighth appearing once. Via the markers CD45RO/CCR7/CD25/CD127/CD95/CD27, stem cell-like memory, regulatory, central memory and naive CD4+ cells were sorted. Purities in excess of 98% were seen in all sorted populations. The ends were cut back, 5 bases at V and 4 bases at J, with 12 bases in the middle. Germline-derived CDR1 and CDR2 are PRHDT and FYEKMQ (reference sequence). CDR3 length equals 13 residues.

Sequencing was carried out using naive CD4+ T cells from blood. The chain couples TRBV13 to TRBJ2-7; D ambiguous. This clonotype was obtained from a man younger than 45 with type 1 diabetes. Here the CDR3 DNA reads TGTGCCAGCAGCCCACGACAAGAGTACGAGCAGTACTTC. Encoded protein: CASSPRQEYEQYF.